The 9 T cell receptor beta chains reported below all come from one sample, sequenced in a study of blood T cell repertoires in COVID-19. Clones were sequenced by immunoSEQ multiplex PCR, and TCRdb holds only the in-frame ones, with some missing. Found here are about 250,000 clones, 85% of them singletons; the top ten hold 4% to 6%. The sequencing input was peripheral blood. The receptor set was obtained from a man aged 50 to 59 with active or convalescent COVID-19.

This rearrangement joins TRBV19 to TRBJ1-2; D is unclear. CDR1 LNHDA and CDR2 SQIVND come from the germline V gene (reference sequence). The CDR3 runs 14 residues. The V gene lost 5 bases and the J gene lost 5 bases, with 15 bases spanning the gap. DNA of the CDR3: TGTGCCAGTAGTGCTATCCGGGATCCTTATGGCTACACCTTC. Translated, it gives CASSAIRDPYGYTF.

The V and J genes are TRBV5-1 and TRBJ2-2, with a tentative D call TRBD2 (6 bases). The CDR3 is made up of 16 amino acids. Between the trimmed V and J ends, which lost 4 bases and 8 bases, there was a span of 21 bases. Germline loops: CDR1 SGHRS, CDR2 YFSETQ. DNA for the CDR3: TGCGCCAGCAGCGCCACTAGCTCCCGCGGGGCGGGGGAGCTGTTTTTT. This gives the protein CASSATSSRGAGELFF.

This chain connects TRBV7-9 to TRBJ2-1, with 11 bases identical to TRBD2. This CDR3 spans 15 amino acids. CDR1 is SEHNR and CDR2 is FQNEAQ in the germline V gene (reference sequence). Unmatched junction bases numbered 6, after V lost 1 base and J lost 10 bases. The DNA of the CDR3 is TGTGCCAGCAGCTTAGTACTAGCGGGAGTGAAGGAGCAGTTCTTC. It translates to CASSLVLAGVKEQFF.

This clone has just one count. This sequence joins TRBV3-1 (or the pseudogene TRBV3-2) and TRBJ2-1; 8 nucleotides match TRBD1. Germline V gene data show CDR1 as LGHDT and CDR2 as YNNKEL (reference sequence). This CDR3 has 17 amino acids. Trimming took 4 bases from V and 3 from J; bases not matched to a gene: 11. CDR3 residues: CASSPKVTGQDYNEQFF. CDR3 DNA sequence: TGTGCCAGCAGCCCCAAGGTTACGGGACAGGACTACAATGAGCAGTTCTTC.

The V and J genes are TRBV11-3 and TRBJ2-1; a possible D gene is TRBD1 (5 bases). V was pared by 3 bases and J by 2 bases, with 23 bases between. The germline CDR1 and CDR2 sequences are SGHNT and YENEEA. The CDR3 is made up of 19 amino acids. The CDR3 sequence: CASSFGRQPSIPTYNEQFF. The CDR3 DNA sequence: TGTGCCAGCAGCTTCGGGCGACAGCCCTCAATCCCTACCTACAATGAGCAGTTCTTC.

The chain links TRBV4-3 to TRBJ2-1; TRBD2 might be the D (6 bases). This CDR3 has 14 residues. Germline lookup yields CDR1 LGHNA and CDR2 YSLEER. Trimming stripped 8 bases from V and 8 bases from J, with 19 bases between. CDR3 amino acids: CASSLGLTFDEQFF. CDR3 DNA: TGCGCCAGCTCTCTGGGACTTACTTTCGATGAGCAGTTCTTC.

V and J are TRBV19 and TRBJ2-7; D is possibly TRBD2 (5 bases). The V gene's germline CDR1 is LNHDA and CDR2 SQIVND (reference sequence). The CDR3 totals 13 residues. Trimming left V 3 bases short and J 4 bases short, with 10 bases between. The CDR3 here is CASSIGRGYEQYF. The CDR3 bases are TGTGCCAGTAGTATTGGGAGAGGGTACGAGCAGTACTTC.

This clone has only one observation. The chain joins TRBV28 to TRBJ2-3, with D possibly TRBD2 on 6 matching bases. CDR1 and CDR2 from the germline V gene are MDHEN and SYDVKM. The CDR3 contains 15 residues. The V and J ends lost 7 bases and 2 bases respectively, with 16 bases between them. CDR3 region: CASKTGGLVTDTQYF. The CDR3, as DNA: TGTGCCAGCAAAACCGGGGGATTGGTCACAGATACGCAGTATTTT.

This clone was recorded only once. The chain recombines TRBV6-6 with TRBJ2-1, with D uncertain. CDR3 length equals 12 residues. The V end lost 4 bases, the J end lost 6 bases, and 7 bases lay between the germline ends. CDR1 is MNHNY, CDR2 SVGAGI, per germline (reference sequence). The CDR3 here is CASSSVSNEQFF. CDR3 nucleotides: TGTGCCAGCAGTTCGGTAAGCAATGAGCAGTTCTTC.